The clone carrying this T cell receptor beta chain was observed a handful of times. Its target is not known. Treatment defined: oral pan-JAK inhibitor, 5-10 mg twice daily. Sorting from PBMCs produced CD4+ and CD8+ T cells. The germline V gene encodes CDR1 SQVTM and CDR2 ANQGSEA. CDR3 length equals 12 residues. V was shortened by 3 bases and J by 0 bases, with 5 bases between the two germline ends. This sample is drawn from a study of CD8+ T cells in alopecia areata. Study-wide context: Severity of treated patients was scored by affected scalp percentage. Overall study findings and caveats: Both scalp clonality and the expanded CD8+ clones among the top 100 showed a significant decrease with tofacitinib. Under tofacitinib, numerous expanded lesional clonotypes remained detectable in scalp and blood.

Extracted from the samples, RNA was reverse transcribed into cDNA to serve as the sequencing template. The protocol was immunoSEQ multiplex PCR, while the TCRdb copy is restricted to in-frame clones and leaves out a portion. The sample lists 90,000 to 150,000 clones, more than 45% occurring once. The J gene is TRBJ2-5, the V gene TRBV29-1, with D unclear. The sequenced sample was CD4+ T cells sorted from blood, obtained at week 4, from a patient treated with tofacitinib. This receptor was identified in a human donor with alopecia areata. CDR3 nucleotides: TGCAGCGTTGACAGGTACCAAGAGACCCAGTACTTC. Translating gives CSVDRYQETQYF.